The clone carrying this T cell receptor (beta chain) has a handful of counts. The antigen is undetermined. This entry belongs to a study of regulatory T cells in long-lasting Graves disease. Study-wide results and caveats: Relative to new patients (roughly 1,000), persistent patients exhibited greater sharing of public clonotypes (around 3,000). The study found TRBV28, TRBJ1-2 and TRBJ2-5 favored in persistent disease.

Germline loops: CDR1 DFQATT, CDR2 SNEGSKA (reference sequence). The CDR3 has 16 residues. V shed 5 bases and J shed 4 bases, with 23 bases lying between them. For TCR beta, libraries came from iRepertoire HTBI primers and Arm-PCR of CDR3 regions. TCRdb itself ran the multiplex PCR reads through MiXCR, one entry per CDR3 protein. Counted here are 300,000 or so distinct CDR3 sequences, less than 20% occurring once; the ten biggest clones make up just under 30%. Time point in this sample: persistent/refractory GD, antithyroid drugs over 5 years with positive TRAb. The TCR library was made from RNA extracted from PBMCs. Collection of peripheral blood (roughly 9.8 milliliters) was done using EDTA tubes.

The material was peripheral blood mononuclear cells (PBMCs), obtained when the disease was refractory, from a patient treated with antithyroid drugs. The gene calls are TRBV20-1 and TRBJ1-1; D unclear. The TCR sequence derives from a female donor with Graves disease. Written as DNA, the CDR3 is TGCAGTGCTCCGATATTTTTGCTAACCGGTTCCACTGAAGCTTTCTTT. This sequence encodes CSAPIFLLTGSTEAFF.